Below, 32 T cell receptor beta chains from the same sample are listed, as sequenced in a study of blood T cell repertoires in COVID-19. Clones were sequenced by immunoSEQ multiplex PCR, and TCRdb holds only the in-frame ones, with some missing. In the table there are approximately 110,000 clones, around nine tenths of which are singletons. Material for sequencing was peripheral blood. The receptors derive from a man in his forties with acute or convalescent COVID-19.

The rearrangement uses TRBV13 and TRBJ2-3, with TRBD1 matching 7 bases. With V trimmed by 5 bases and J by 5 bases, 7 bases remained unmatched. In germline, CDR1 is PRHDT, CDR2 FYEKMQ (reference sequence). CDR3 length equals 14 residues. The CDR3 protein is CASSLGQVRDTQYF. For the CDR3, the DNA is TGTGCCAGCAGCCTTGGACAGGTCAGAGATACGCAGTATTTT.

V usage is TRBV12-2 and J usage is TRBJ2-2; no check of the table's D call, TRBD1, against the DNA was made. TRBV12-2 is designated a pseudogene. This CDR3 is 15 amino acids long. CDR3 DNA: TGTGCAAGTCGCCCGGGACAGGGGAACACCGGGGAGCTGTTTTTT. This translates into CASRPGQGNTGELFF.

This clone was counted a single time. The J gene is TRBJ1-3, the V gene TRBV7-2; 9 positions agree with TRBD1. Germline V gene data show CDR1 as SGHTA and CDR2 as FQGNSA. The CDR3 length is 15 residues. With 2 bases clipped from V and 4 bases from J, the junction kept 3 bases outside the gene matches. The CDR3: CASSLRTGVGNTIYF. CDR3 DNA: TGTGCCAGCAGCTTAAGGACAGGGGTCGGAAACACCATATATTTT.

J is TRBJ1-1 and V is TRBV19; a possible D gene is TRBD1 (5 bases). Trimming took 7 bases from V and 5 from J, leaving 14 bases between them. The CDR3 is made up of 13 amino acids. Looked up from germline, CDR1 is LNHDA and CDR2 is SQIVND (reference sequence). The CDR3 protein is CASTRDRETEAFF. The CDR3 DNA sequence: TGTGCCAGTACCAGGGATAGGGAAACTGAAGCTTTCTTT. Supplemented by reference TRBV19 and TRBJ1-1, the full variable domain reads DGGITQSPKYLFRKEGQNVTLSCEQNLNHDAMYWYRQDPGQGLRLIYYSQIVNDFQKGDIAEGYSVSREKKESFPLTVTSAQKNPTAFYLCASTRDRETEAFFGQGTRLTVV.

The chain combines TRBV29-1 with TRBJ1-1; 7 bases agree with TRBD1. The CDR3 totals 13 residues. Per the germline V gene, CDR1 is SQVTM and CDR2 is ANQGSEA. J was trimmed by 5 bases and V by 7 bases; bases with no gene match: 10. CDR3 amino acids: CSAPGRGRTEAFF. Written as DNA, the CDR3 is TGCAGCGCCCCCGGTAGGGGGCGAACTGAAGCTTTCTTT.

The J gene is TRBJ2-1, the V gene TRBV6-5, with TRBD2 identical over 14 bases. V was pared by 2 bases and J by 10 bases, with 7 bases of the junction left unmatched. Per the germline V gene, CDR1 is MNHEY and CDR2 is SVGAGI. The CDR3 loop spans 16 amino acids. CDR3 sequence (DNA): TGTGCCAGCAGTTACGGGACTAGCGGGAGCTTTGGCGAGCAGTTCTTC. Translation gives CASSYGTSGSFGEQFF.

The gene calls are TRBV19 and TRBJ1-1; possible D gene TRBD1, 5 bases. Trimming pared 9 bases from V and 0 bases from J, leaving 14 bases between. CDR3 length: 14 residues. The V gene's germline CDR1 is LNHDA and CDR2 SQIVND (reference sequence). The CDR3 protein is CASSWRGMNTEAFF. The CDR3 DNA sequence: TGTGCCAGCTCATGGAGGGGAATGAACACTGAAGCTTTCTTT. Full variable domain (remainder filled in from reference TRBV19 and TRBJ1-1): DGGITQSPKYLFRKEGQNVTLSCEQNLNHDAMYWYRQDPGQGLRLIYYSQIVNDFQKGDIAEGYSVSREKKESFPLTVTSAQKNPTAFYLCASSWRGMNTEAFFGQGTRLTVV.

The chain combines TRBV7-8 with TRBJ2-7; TRBD1 is a possible D gene (6 bases). V shed 3 bases and J shed 0 bases, with 12 bases lying between them. Germline V gives CDR1 SGHVS, CDR2 FQNEAQ. The CDR3 loop spans 15 amino acids. CDR3 amino acids: CASSLGQPSSYEQYF. CDR3 nucleotide sequence: TGTGCCAGCAGCTTGGGACAACCGAGCTCCTACGAGCAGTACTTC.

This clone has a single count. The chain carries TRBV25-1 and TRBJ1-1, with 7 bases lining up with TRBD1. This CDR3 has 14 residues. V lost 3 bases and J lost 6; bases outside the gene matches: 7. Germline-derived CDR1 and CDR2 are MGHDK and SYGVNS. CDR3 sequence reads: CASSDPTGLAEAFF. In nucleotides, the CDR3 is TGTGCCAGCAGTGACCCGACAGGGTTGGCTGAAGCTTTCTTT.

J is TRBJ2-7 and V is TRBV11-2, with a possible D match to TRBD2 (5 bases). The V end lost 3 bases, the J end lost 0 bases, and 12 bases lay between the germline ends. Germline-derived CDR1 and CDR2 are SGHAT and FQNNGV. The CDR3 is 15 residues long. The CDR3 loop is CASSFGRESSYEQYF. The CDR3 nucleotides read TGTGCCAGCAGCTTTGGACGGGAAAGCTCCTACGAGCAGTACTTC. Full variable domain (outside the CDR3, taken from reference TRBV11-2 and TRBJ2-7): EAGVAQSPRYKIIEKRQSVAFWCNPISGHATLYWYQQILGQGPKLLIQFQNNGVVDDSQLPKDRFSAERLKGVDSTLKIQPAKLEDSAVYLCASSFGRESSYEQYFGPGTRLTVT.

This chain joins TRBV6-5 and TRBJ1-2, with D maybe TRBD1 (5 bases). This CDR3 contains 13 residues. In germline, CDR1 is MNHEY, CDR2 SVGAGI. Trimming shortened V by 8 bases and J by 0 bases, and 10 bases separated the two germline ends. The CDR3 bases are TGTGCCAGCCGCCCGGGGGCTAACTATGGCTACACCTTC. Its protein product is CASRPGANYGYTF.

V is TRBV19 and J is TRBJ1-5; TRBD1 agrees at 8 bases. CDR1 and CDR2 (germline): LNHDA, SQIVND (reference sequence). The CDR3 totals 17 residues. Losses at the gene ends were 0 bases for V and 1 base for J; bases not matched to a gene: 5. The chain's CDR3 is CASSIDPGGASNQPQHF. The CDR3 region has the DNA TGTGCCAGTAGTATAGACCCAGGGGGCGCGAGCAATCAGCCCCAGCATTTT.

This chain joins TRBV3-1 (or the pseudogene TRBV3-2) and TRBJ1-4, with 9 bases fitting TRBD1. The CDR3 consists of 15 residues. V was clipped by 4 bases and J by 4 bases; unmatched bases: 4. CDR1 LGHDT and CDR2 YNNKEL come from the germline V gene (reference sequence). Here the CDR3 reads CASSLRQGDNEKLFF. In nucleotides, the CDR3 is TGTGCCAGCAGCCTTCGACAGGGGGATAATGAAAAACTGTTTTTT.

The chain is built from TRBV29-1 and TRBJ2-7; D remains ambiguous. The CDR3 sequence is 10 residues long. Trimming shortened V by 4 bases and J by 4 bases, and 5 bases separated the two germline ends. Germline CDR1 is SQVTM and CDR2 is ANQGSEA. CDR3 in amino acids: CSVGGYEQYF. The CDR3 DNA reads TGCAGCGTTGGAGGTTACGAGCAGTACTTC.

Within the sample, this clone is medium-sized. V is TRBV6-6 and J is TRBJ2-6; D is uncertain. With 6 bases removed from V and 4 bases from J, the gap between germline ends came to 4 bases. The V gene's germline CDR1 is MNHNY and CDR2 SVGAGI (reference sequence). There are 12 residues in the CDR3. In DNA, the CDR3 is TGTGCCAGCAGCTCCGGGGCCAACGTCCTGACTTTC. Translation: CASSSGANVLTF.

The rearrangement joins TRBV6-7 to TRBJ2-1; 8 nucleotides align to TRBD2. TRBV6-7 is an ORF; its function is uncertain. The CDR3 is 15 residues long. The J segment lost 9 bases and the V segment lost 4 bases, leaving 11 bases of the junction unmatched. CDR3 sequence reads: CASSLSPGLDAEQFF. CDR3 nucleotides: TGTGCCAGCAGTTTATCTCCGGGACTAGATGCTGAGCAGTTCTTC.

V and J are TRBV10-1 and TRBJ1-3, with 10 bases aligning to TRBD1. The CDR3 loop spans 19 amino acids. Germline loops: CDR1 WNHNN, CDR2 SYGVQD (reference sequence). With V trimmed by 6 bases and J by 2 bases, 16 bases remained unmatched. CDR3 region: CASSKAGQGEGTAGNTIYF. The CDR3 DNA sequence: TGCGCCAGCAGCAAAGCCGGACAGGGGGAGGGAACCGCTGGAAACACCATATATTTT.

This clone occurred a few times. V usage is TRBV6-4 and J usage is TRBJ1-2; D is unresolved. Trimming took 0 bases from V and 4 from J, leaving 12 bases between them. The CDR3 spans 15 residues. CDR1 MRHNA and CDR2 SNTAGT come from the germline V gene. The CDR3 DNA sequence: TGTGCCAGCAGTGACTCCCGGGAGGTCCTCTATGGCTACACCTTC. Translating gives CASSDSREVLYGYTF.

V and J are TRBV29-1 and TRBJ1-1, with D unresolved. CDR1 and CDR2 (germline): SQVTM, ANQGSEA. The V end lost 7 bases, the J end lost 4 bases, and 10 bases lay between the germline ends. The CDR3 runs 11 residues. The CDR3 sequence: CSGSPGTEAFF. DNA of the CDR3: TGCAGCGGGTCGCCAGGCACTGAAGCTTTCTTT.

The rearrangement uses TRBV30 and TRBJ1-1; D not resolved. The V end lost 0 bases, the J end lost 3 bases, and 17 bases lay between the germline ends. The germline CDR1 and CDR2 sequences are GTSNPN and SVGIG (reference sequence). CDR3 size: 16 residues. CDR3 bases: TGTGCCTGGAGTGTAGGACTCCGGGCGGATCACACTGAAGCTTTCTTT. Translated: CAWSVGLRADHTEAFF.

This chain connects TRBV20-1 to TRBJ2-2; 9 bases are shared with TRBD2. The CDR3 has 14 amino acids. The germline V gene encodes CDR1 DFQATT and CDR2 SNEGSKA (reference sequence). Losses at the gene ends were 3 bases for V and 6 bases for J; bases not matched to a gene: 5. CDR3 protein: CSASIEREAGELFF. The CDR3 DNA sequence: TGCAGTGCTAGTATTGAGCGGGAGGCCGGGGAGCTGTTTTTT.

The chain couples TRBV7-8 to TRBJ1-2, with D unclear. Germline V gene data show CDR1 as SGHVS and CDR2 as FQNEAQ. The V and J ends lost 5 bases and 8 bases respectively, with 12 bases between them. This CDR3 region has 12 residues. CDR3 coding DNA: TGTGCCAGCAGCCCGCGGAGGTGGGGCTACACCTTC. It codes for CASSPRRWGYTF.

A few counts support this clone. V is TRBV19 and J is TRBJ2-7; D not resolved. V lost 3 bases and J lost 3, with 15 bases in between. The CDR3 runs 15 residues. The germline V gene encodes CDR1 LNHDA and CDR2 SQIVND (reference sequence). The CDR3 sequence is CASSMSFAEDYEQYF. In DNA, the CDR3 is TGTGCCAGTAGTATGTCTTTTGCGGAAGACTACGAGCAGTACTTC.

The chain combines TRBV12-3 or TRBV12-4 with TRBJ1-6; no clear D. V gave up 5 bases and J gave up 12 bases, with 11 bases separating them. The CDR3 runs to 12 residues. The CDR3 loop is CASSPLRGPLHF. The CDR3 DNA sequence: TGTGCCAGCAGTCCTCTCCGAGGACCCCTCCACTTT.

The chain uses TRBV6-6 and TRBJ1-3; 8 bases agree with TRBD1. This CDR3 has 18 amino acids. CDR1 is MNHNY, CDR2 SVGAGI, per germline (reference sequence). The trim removed 5 bases at V and 7 bases at J, leaving 19 bases unmatched. The CDR3 nucleotides are TGTGCCAGCAGTCGCGGGGGACAGGCCCAGCGGGACGGGAACACCATATATTTT. Translated, it gives CASSRGGQAQRDGNTIYF.

The V gene is TRBV5-4, the J gene TRBJ2-1, with 8 bases that match TRBD2. V trimming: 2 bases; J trimming: 6 bases; junction bases outside the gene matches: 4. This CDR3 has 14 amino acids. Germline CDR1 is SGHNT and CDR2 is YYREEE (reference sequence). The CDR3 here is CASSFSGTSNEQFF. CDR3 DNA sequence: TGTGCCAGCAGCTTCTCCGGGACTAGCAATGAGCAGTTCTTC. The whole variable domain, remainder taken from reference TRBV5-4 and TRBJ2-1, is ETGVTQSPTHLIKTRGQQVTLRCSSQSGHNTVSWYQQALGQGPQFIFQYYREEENGRGNFPPRFSGLQFPNYSSELNVNALELDDSALYLCASSFSGTSNEQFFGPGTRLTVL.

The chain links TRBV19 to TRBJ1-5, with TRBD1 matching 10 bases. CDR1 LNHDA and CDR2 SQIVND come from the germline V gene (reference sequence). V was clipped by 8 bases and J by 2 bases; unmatched bases: 9. The CDR3 contains 16 residues. The chain's CDR3 is CASLPTGTGGNQPQHF. As DNA, the CDR3 is TGTGCCAGTCTACCTACCGGGACAGGGGGCAATCAGCCCCAGCATTTT.

The chain carries TRBV10-3 and TRBJ2-2; D is undetermined. The CDR3 spans 14 residues. With 3 bases removed from V and 8 bases from J, the gap between germline ends came to 13 bases. Germline values: CDR1 ENHRY, CDR2 SYGVKD. The CDR3 bases are TGTGCCATCAGTGAAGGAGCCCTAACAGGGGAGCTGTTTTTT. It specifies CAISEGALTGELFF.

The rearrangement uses TRBV6-5 and TRBJ1-1; D not resolved. V gave up 7 bases and J gave up 6 bases, with 12 bases separating them. Germline CDR1 and CDR2: MNHEY and SVGAGI. This CDR3 contains 12 residues. In DNA form, the CDR3 reads TGTGCCAGCACAAGTAGAGTTTCTGAAGCTTTCTTT. Translation: CASTSRVSEAFF.

V and J are TRBV7-9 and TRBJ2-2; 9 positions agree with TRBD2. Germline CDR1 and CDR2: SEHNR and FQNEAQ (reference sequence). The V and J ends lost 6 bases and 2 bases, in that order; junction bases with no gene match: 16. The CDR3 runs to 19 residues. In nucleotides, the CDR3 is TGTGCCAGCAGTTCGGATGCATTTGCGGGGGGGCCAAACACCGGGGAGCTGTTTTTT. Protein product: CASSSDAFAGGPNTGELFF. The whole variable domain, remainder taken from reference TRBV7-9 and TRBJ2-2, is DTGVSQNPRHKITKRGQNVTFRCDPISEHNRLYWYRQTLGQGPEFLTYFQNEAQLEKSRLLSDRFSAERPKGSFSTLEIQRTEQGDSAMYLCASSSDAFAGGPNTGELFFGEGSRLTVL.

The V call is TRBV5-1, the J call TRBJ1-6, with D perhaps matching TRBD1 (5 bases). V lost 3 bases and J 5 bases, leaving 9 bases between the germline ends. The germline CDR1 and CDR2 sequences are SGHRS and YFSETQ. This CDR3 region has 14 residues. CDR3 amino acids: CASSYDSNNSPLHF. The CDR3 DNA is TGCGCCAGCAGCTACGACAGCAATAATTCACCCCTCCACTTT.

V usage is TRBV6-5 and J usage is TRBJ1-3; no reliable D call. The germline V gene encodes CDR1 MNHEY and CDR2 SVGAGI. V dropped 6 bases and J dropped 0 bases, with 12 bases sitting between them. The CDR3 spans 15 residues. For the CDR3, the DNA is TGTGCCAGCAGCCCAGGACGGGACTCTGGAAACACCATATATTTT. This encodes CASSPGRDSGNTIYF.